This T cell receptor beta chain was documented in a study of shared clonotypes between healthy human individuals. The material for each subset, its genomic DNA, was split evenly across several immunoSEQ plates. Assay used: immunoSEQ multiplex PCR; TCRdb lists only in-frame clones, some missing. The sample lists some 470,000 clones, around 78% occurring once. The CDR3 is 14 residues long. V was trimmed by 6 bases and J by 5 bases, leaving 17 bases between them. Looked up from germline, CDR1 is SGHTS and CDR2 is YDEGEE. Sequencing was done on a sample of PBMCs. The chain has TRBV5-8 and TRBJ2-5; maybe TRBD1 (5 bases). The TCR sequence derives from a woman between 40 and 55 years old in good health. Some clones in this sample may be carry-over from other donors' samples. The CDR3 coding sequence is TGTGCCAGCACCTGGCGGCAGGCAGGGGAGACCCAGTACTTC. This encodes CASTWRQAGETQYF.